This T cell receptor (beta chain) stems from a study of T cells in Graves' hyperthyroidism and ophthalmopathy. Findings and caveats of the study: Model-based prediction identified ophthalmopathy a median 6.5 months prior to its onset. A 13 V-J signature model discriminated ophthalmopathy versus stable hyperthyroidism.

The CDR3 contains 17 residues. CDR1 is SGHTA and CDR2 is FQGNSA in the germline V gene. Trimming pared 1 base from V and 4 bases from J, leaving 19 bases between. This clonotype has a count of ten or more. Its antigen remains unknown. Patients having uncontrolled infection, another autoimmune disease, pregnancy or lactation were not included. The diagnostic basis comprised clinical symptoms, serum thyroxine and TRAb, thyroid ultrasound and orbital computed tomography. Authors of the study amplified TCR beta CDR3 regions from RNA transcripts. HTBI primers drove first-round RT-PCR of the TCR CDR3. TCRdb redid the calling of the multiplex PCR reads with MiXCR, one entry per CDR3 protein. The sample has 500,000 to 600,000 distinct CDR3 sequences, about 45% seen once.

Input material: peripheral blood or thyroid tissue (not recorded which). The rearrangement links TRBV7-2 to TRBJ1-2, with a weak D call TRBD1 (6 bases). The source of this sequence is an adult woman with Graves' disease, either hyperthyroidism or ophthalmopathy (not recorded which). In DNA form, the CDR3 reads TGTGCCAGCAGCTTAGACCCCTCCGGGGGCAGATCCTATGGCTACACCTTC. Translation: CASSLDPSGGRSYGYTF.